The 20 T cell receptor beta chains presented below share a single source sample, sequenced in a study of blood T cell repertoires in COVID-19. TCRdb's table, derived via immunoSEQ multiplex PCR, lists solely in-frame clones and lacks some. The sample consists of some 200,000 clones, 70% to 85% of them appearing once. Sequencing used PBMCs or T cells enriched from blood (not recorded which). Receptor source: a woman in her sixties with acute COVID-19.

V usage is TRBV5-1 and J usage is TRBJ2-1; the match to TRBD2 covers 15 bases. CDR1 and CDR2 from the germline V gene are SGHRS and YFSETQ. The trim removed 4 bases at V and 6 bases at J, leaving 2 bases unmatched. There are 15 residues in the CDR3. CDR3 bases: TGCGCCAGCAGCACGGGACTAGCGGGGGGCAATGAGCAGTTCTTC. Its protein is CASSTGLAGGNEQFF.

The chain is built from TRBV4-3 and TRBJ2-7; no definite D call. Germline V gives CDR1 LGHNA, CDR2 YSLEER. The CDR3 covers 12 residues. V lost 5 bases and J 3 bases, leaving 8 bases between the germline ends. The CDR3 DNA is TGCGCCAGCAGCGGCACGGGCTACGAGCAGTACGTC. Translated, it gives CASSGTGYEQYV.

This clone was detected once. The chain has TRBV3-1 (or the pseudogene TRBV3-2) and TRBJ2-6; D is unclear. The CDR3 runs to 17 residues. V dropped 0 bases and J dropped 0 bases, with 9 bases sitting between them. CDR1 and CDR2 from the germline V gene are LGHDT and YNNKEL (reference sequence). CDR3 sequence: CASSQEIGASGANVLTF. In DNA form, the CDR3 reads TGTGCCAGCAGCCAAGAAATAGGAGCCTCTGGGGCCAACGTCCTGACTTTC.

This clone was counted a few times. V and J are TRBV6-2 or TRBV6-3 and TRBJ1-5; tentative D call: TRBD1 (5 bases). The CDR3 is 17 residues long. V lost 2 bases to trimming and J lost 1 base, with 15 bases between them. Germline V gene data show CDR1 as MNHEY and CDR2 as SVGEGT. DNA of the CDR3: TGTGCCAGCAGTTACACTAACTGGGGGGTGAGCAATCAGCCCCAGCATTTT. Translating gives CASSYTNWGVSNQPQHF.

This clone was picked up many times. CDR3 sequence reads: CASSRGGVAGPYEQYF. CDR3 coding DNA: TGCGCCAGCAGCCGTGGTGGGGTAGCGGGCCCCTACGAGCAGTACTTC. This chain connects TRBV4-1 to TRBJ2-7; 7 bases are a match to TRBD2. The CDR3 is made up of 16 amino acids. The junction had 11 bases not matched to a gene; V was cut back by 4 bases and J by 2 bases. The germline V gene has CDR1 MGHRA and CDR2 YSYEKL.

This clone was seen more than once but under ten times. The CDR3, as DNA: TGTGCCAGTAACACGGGGGGGGCCTCTGGGGCCAACGTCCTGACTTTC. Protein: CASNTGGASGANVLTF. This chain connects TRBV19 to TRBJ2-6, with 8 bases fitting TRBD2. The germline V gene has CDR1 LNHDA and CDR2 SQIVND (reference sequence). The CDR3 is 16 residues long. Trimming cost V 7 bases and J 0 bases; bases outside gene matches: 5. The full variable domain, rest sourced from reference TRBV19 and TRBJ2-6, is DGGITQSPKYLFRKEGQNVTLSCEQNLNHDAMYWYRQDPGQGLRLIYYSQIVNDFQKGDIAEGYSVSREKKESFPLTVTSAQKNPTAFYLCASNTGGASGANVLTFGAGSRLTVL.

The chain joins TRBV10-3 to TRBJ1-1; the match to TRBD1 covers 10 bases. V lost 3 bases and J lost 11; bases outside the gene matches: 3. Germline V lookup: CDR1 ENHRY, CDR2 SYGVKD. There are 12 residues in the CDR3. The CDR3 here is CAISDGTGDAFF. CDR3 bases: TGTGCCATCAGTGACGGGACAGGGGATGCTTTCTTT.

The rearrangement links TRBV11-3 to TRBJ2-2, with 8 bases identical to TRBD1. The ends lost 6 bases at V and 7 bases at J; junction bases unmatched: 4. The CDR3 is 13 residues long. Per the germline V gene, CDR1 is SGHNT and CDR2 is YENEEA. In DNA, the CDR3 is TGTGCCAGCAGATCCGGGACAGGCGGGGAGCTGTTTTTT. Protein sequence: CASRSGTGGELFF.

This chain links TRBV18 with TRBJ2-7; the D gene is possibly TRBD1 (5 bases). This CDR3 is 14 amino acids long. Germline loops: CDR1 KGHSH, CDR2 LQKENI. V lost 3 bases to trimming and J lost 2 bases, with 11 bases between them. CDR3 coding DNA: TGTGCCAGCTCACCCCAGGGTCCGACCTACGAGCAGTACTTC. This encodes CASSPQGPTYEQYF.

This rearrangement joins TRBV19 to TRBJ1-4, with 8 positions matching TRBD1. Germline V lookup: CDR1 LNHDA, CDR2 SQIVND (reference sequence). V shed 4 bases, J shed 0 bases, and the junction held 1 base outside the gene matches. The CDR3 loop spans 15 amino acids. The CDR3 nucleotides read TGTGCCAGTAGTACACAGGGGGCAACTAATGAAAAACTGTTTTTT. Encoded protein: CASSTQGATNEKLFF.

The rearrangement joins TRBV2 to TRBJ2-7; TRBD2 is a possible D gene (6 bases). Germline CDR1 reads SNHLY; CDR2 reads FYNNEI. This CDR3 has 14 residues. V shed 5 bases and J shed 1 base, with 12 bases lying between them. Here the CDR3 reads CASSRDSSSYEQYF. The CDR3 DNA follows: TGTGCCAGCAGTAGGGACTCCAGTTCCTACGAGCAGTACTTC.

The gene calls are TRBV19 and TRBJ1-5; D possibly corresponds to TRBD1 (5 bases). The CDR3 spans 15 residues. V dropped 5 bases and J dropped 7 bases, with 18 bases sitting between them. CDR1 is LNHDA, CDR2 SQIVND, per germline (reference sequence). In DNA form, the CDR3 reads TGTGCCAGTAGTCCCACGACAGAGGCGCTGCAGCCCCAGCATTTT. It specifies CASSPTTEALQPQHF.

This chain links TRBV7-2 with TRBJ1-2; D possibly corresponds to TRBD1 (5 bases). Trimming took off 6 bases at V and 3 bases at J, with 14 bases between the two ends. This CDR3 region has 14 residues. CDR1 and CDR2 (germline): SGHTA, FQGNSA. The CDR3 loop is CASSSRRDYYGYTF. The DNA for the CDR3 is TGTGCCAGCAGTTCGCGCAGGGATTACTATGGCTACACCTTC.

The chain recombines TRBV24-1 with TRBJ1-1, with D perhaps matching TRBD1 (5 bases). Per germline, CDR1 KGHDR and CDR2 SFDVKD. V was shortened by 4 bases and J by 5 bases, with 22 bases between the two germline ends. The CDR3 runs to 17 residues. In DNA form, the CDR3 reads TGTGCCACCAGTGAAGGCCCGGGCCAAGGGGTGGGTACTGAAGCTTTCTTT. As protein: CATSEGPGQGVGTEAFF.

The J gene is TRBJ2-7, the V gene TRBV10-2; 12 nucleotides match TRBD2. The CDR3 extends over 14 amino acids. Trimming at V came to 6 bases and at J to 1 base, leaving 1 base not matched to a gene. Germline V gives CDR1 WSHSY, CDR2 SAAADI. CDR3 coding DNA: TGCGCCAGCAGACTAGCGGGAGGTTCCTACGAGCAGTACTTC. Protein sequence: CASRLAGGSYEQYF.

V usage is TRBV10-3 and J usage is TRBJ1-5; 8 nucleotides match TRBD1. This CDR3 region has 15 residues. In germline, CDR1 is ENHRY, CDR2 SYGVKD. V shed 2 bases and J 5 bases; nucleotides not matched to a gene: 5. The CDR3 region is CAISEGTGQHQPQHF. The CDR3 DNA follows: TGTGCCATCAGTGAGGGGACAGGTCAACATCAGCCCCAGCATTTT.

The chain links TRBV18 to TRBJ2-1, with a tentative D call TRBD2 (5 bases). V was pared by 2 bases and J by 9 bases, with 8 bases between. This CDR3 has 12 amino acids. CDR1 and CDR2 from the germline V gene are KGHSH and LQKENI. CDR3 DNA sequence: TGTGCCAGCTCACCAGGTCGGGGTGAGCAGTTCTTC. Translating it yields CASSPGRGEQFF. Variable domain in full (rest from reference TRBV18 and TRBJ2-1): NAGVMQNPRHLVRRRGQEARLRCSPMKGHSHVYWYRQLPEEGLKFMVYLQKENIIDESGMPKERFSAEFPKEGPSILRIQQVVRGDSAAYFCASSPGRGEQFFGPGTRLTVL.

In its sample, this clone was seen once. The chain uses TRBV24-1 and TRBJ2-6, with D hard to call. V lost 7 bases to trimming and J lost 2 bases, with 11 bases between them. CDR1 is KGHDR, CDR2 SFDVKD, per germline. The CDR3 totals 15 residues. CDR3 coding DNA: TGTGCCACCAGCCCCCCGCAGGCTGGGGCCAACGTCCTGACTTTC. This translates into CATSPPQAGANVLTF.

This rearrangement joins TRBV21-1 to TRBJ1-2; the tabulated D call, TRBD1, remains unverified against the DNA. TRBV21-1 is deemed a pseudogene. The CDR3 is made up of 17 amino acids. In DNA, the CDR3 is TGTGCCAGCAGCCCGAGGAAATGCGGACAGGGGGGGAAGGGCTACACCTTC. Protein sequence: CASSPRKCGQGGKGYTF.

The chain couples TRBV18 to TRBJ1-5; TRBD1 might be the D (5 bases). This CDR3 has 17 amino acids. CDR1 and CDR2 from the germline V gene are KGHSH and LQKENI. The V gene lost 0 bases and the J gene lost 2 bases, with 14 bases spanning the gap. CDR3 amino acids: CASSPPAGAGRNQPQHF. The CDR3 DNA follows: TGTGCCAGCTCACCACCGGCGGGAGCGGGGCGCAATCAGCCCCAGCATTTT.